Below, 2 T cell receptor beta chains from the same sample are listed, as sequenced in a study of Ad26.COV2.S vaccination and SARS-CoV-2 variants. Profiled with immunoSEQ multiplex PCR; TCRdb holds only in-frame clones, not every one. Of approximately 480,000 clones in the sample, roughly 89% are singletons; the top ten hold over 10%. Treatment described: roughly 18 received Ad26.COV2.S at low or high dose, single or two shots; 5 received placebo; per-sample allocation not given. Day 63 after the first vaccine or placebo injection was the time point for sampling. The sample was peripheral blood, taken in a trial of Ad26.COV2.S vaccine versus placebo. All receptors come from a person between 18 and 65 years old who received the Ad26.COV2.S COVID-19 vaccine or a placebo.

The CDR3 region has the DNA TGTGCCGGGGGACAGGGGGCCGGCTACACCTTC. Residues: CAGGQGAGYTF. The chain employs TRBV2 and TRBJ1-2; 12 bases fit TRBD1. The germline V gene encodes CDR1 SNHLY and CDR2 FYNNEI. The CDR3 contains 11 residues. The V segment lost 11 bases and the J segment 8 bases; nucleotides outside the gene matches: 3.

The chain couples TRBV28 to TRBJ1-1; no firm D call. Trimming removed 5 bases from V and 5 bases from J, with 6 bases in between. This CDR3 spans 11 amino acids. Germline CDR1 and CDR2: MDHEN and SYDVKM. Here the CDR3 reads CASSGRTEAFF. Written as DNA, the CDR3 is TGTGCCAGCAGTGGTCGAACTGAAGCTTTCTTT.